Listed here are 22 T cell receptor beta chains from one sample, sequenced in a study. One entry per CDR3 protein, called by TCRdb with MiXCR from the 5' RACE reads. The sample contains some 37,000 distinct CDR3 sequences, 15% to 20% of which appear only once. The sample comprised naive CD4+ T cells sorted from a lymph node. Stated subset: naive CD4+ T cells, CD4+CD45RA+CD25-. Every receptor here comes from a female donor with breast cancer.

This chain joins TRBV4-1 and TRBJ1-2; tentative D call: TRBD1 (6 bases). From germline, CDR1 is MGHRA and CDR2 YSYEKL. V was shortened by 3 bases and J by 4 bases, with 21 bases between the two germline ends. The CDR3 extends over 17 amino acids. DNA for the CDR3: TGCGCCAGCAGCCACGCAAAGGGGAACAGGGTGACCTATGGCTACACCTTC. Amino acids: CASSHAKGNRVTYGYTF.

The rearrangement uses TRBV10-3 and TRBJ2-7; 10 nucleotides agree with TRBD1. The germline V gene encodes CDR1 ENHRY and CDR2 SYGVKD. The ends lost 3 bases at V and 5 bases at J; junction bases unmatched: 4. This CDR3 has 14 amino acids. The CDR3: CAISERDRGNEQYF. The CDR3 DNA sequence: TGTGCCATCAGTGAAAGGGACAGGGGAAACGAGCAGTACTTC.

Concerning this clonotype itself: This may arise from a read error, as a much more abundant clone is one base away. The V and J genes are TRBV7-6 and TRBJ1-1; D perhaps matches TRBD1 (6 bases). CDR3 length equals 12 residues. Germline CDR1 SGHVS, CDR2 FNYEAQ. DNA for the CDR3: TGTGCCAACAGCGCGACAGGATCTGAAGCTTTCTTT. Amino acids: CANSATGSEAFF.

This clonotype was seen at least ten times. The J gene is TRBJ2-3, the V gene TRBV4-1, with D perhaps TRBD2 (6 bases). Trimming left V 6 bases short and J 2 bases short, with 15 bases between. Looked up from germline, CDR1 is MGHRA and CDR2 is YSYEKL. CDR3 length equals 15 residues. The DNA of the CDR3 is TGCGCCAGCAGAAAACTCGGGGGACCCACAGATACGCAGTATTTT. It specifies CASRKLGGPTDTQYF.

Concerning this clonotype itself: A read error may produce the germline difference seen at one junction end. This chain joins TRBV6-5 and TRBJ1-2, with 7 bases that match TRBD1. Germline-derived CDR1 and CDR2 are MNHEY and SVGAGI. The CDR3 is made up of 12 amino acids. The CDR3 region has the DNA TGTGCCAGCAGCCAAACAGGGGATGGCTACGCCTTC. It translates to CASSQTGDGYAF.

This clonotype was observed a few times. The rearrangement links TRBV24-1 to TRBJ2-1; 10 bases agree with TRBD2. The trim removed 2 bases at V and 7 bases at J, leaving 4 bases unmatched. The germline gives CDR1 KGHDR, CDR2 SFDVKD. The CDR3 length is 15 residues. For the CDR3, the DNA is TGTGCCACCAGTGATTCGGGTAGCGGGAGGAATGAGCAGTTCTTC. This gives the protein CATSDSGSGRNEQFF.

The V and J genes are TRBV20-1 and TRBJ1-1; no reliable D call. Deletions cut 3 bases from V and 2 bases from J, with 4 bases between. Germline V gene sequence: CDR1 DFQATT, CDR2 SNEGSKA (reference sequence). The CDR3 spans 11 residues. The CDR3 DNA sequence: TGCAGTGCTAGTATTAACACTGAAGCTTTCTTT. Its protein is CSASINTEAFF.

This clonotype was detected only a few times. The V call is TRBV3-1, the J call TRBJ2-7; 8 bases match TRBD2. Trimming at V came to 4 bases and at J to 3 bases, leaving 8 bases not matched to a gene. The germline gives CDR1 LGHDT, CDR2 YNNKEL (reference sequence). The CDR3 is made up of 15 amino acids. The CDR3 nucleotides are TGTGCCAGCAGCCCAGGCGGGGGGACTGACTACGAGCAGTACTTC. Translation gives CASSPGGGTDYEQYF.

The genes are TRBV18 and TRBJ2-7; weak D call: TRBD1 (6 bases). The V end was cut by 3 bases, the J end by 12 bases, with 12 bases between. The CDR3 loop spans 11 amino acids. Per the germline V gene, CDR1 is KGHSH and CDR2 is LQKENI. CDR3 coding DNA: TGTGCCAGCTCACCCACACAGGGCCTGTACTTC. Its protein product is CASSPTQGLYF.

The chain recombines TRBV14 with TRBJ2-1; D ambiguous. The CDR3 has 15 amino acids. V was shortened by 3 bases and J by 7 bases, with 16 bases between the two germline ends. The germline V gene encodes CDR1 SGHDN and CDR2 FVKESK. The CDR3: CASSHRRMVLNEQFF. CDR3 in DNA: TGTGCCAGCAGCCATCGAAGGATGGTACTTAATGAGCAGTTCTTC.

Comments on this clonotype: This may be a read error, as it is one base from a much larger clone. This CDR3 fails to terminate in the conserved phenylalanine or tryptophan, so it likely reflects a read error. The rearrangement uses TRBV6-5 and TRBJ1-5; a weak D match, TRBD1 (5 bases). Germline CDR1 and CDR2: MNHEY and SVGAGI. The length of the CDR3 is 14 residues. V dropped 9 bases and J dropped 4 bases, with 16 bases sitting between them. The CDR3 here is CASQGRSRNQPQHY. CDR3 DNA sequence: TGTGCCAGTCAGGGACGCTCGCGGAATCAGCCCCAGCATTAT.

Concerning this clonotype itself: Possible read error: a much larger clone is one base away. The CDR3 ends on some other residue instead of the conserved phenylalanine or tryptophan, so this is likely a read error. The chain uses TRBV7-2 and TRBJ2-7; no firm D call. This CDR3 contains 14 residues. Germline lookup yields CDR1 SGHTA and CDR2 FQGNSA. Trimming pared 4 bases from V and 7 bases from J, leaving 17 bases between. DNA for the CDR3: TGTGCCAGCAGCTCATACCGGAAGACCGAGGAGCAGTACCTC. It encodes CASSSYRKTEEQYL.

This clonotype was counted a few times. This chain uses TRBV5-1 with TRBJ2-1, with 8 bases identical to TRBD2. V shed 7 bases and J 8 bases; nucleotides not matched to a gene: 17. Germline CDR1 SGHRS, CDR2 YFSETQ. The CDR3 is 16 amino acids. CDR3 nucleotides: TGCGCCAGCGCGAGCGGGAGAGCGGTTTATGTCGATGAGCAGTTCTTC. It encodes CASASGRAVYVDEQFF.

The chain couples TRBV29-1 to TRBJ1-2, with D perhaps TRBD1 (5 bases). CDR1 and CDR2 from the germline V gene are SQVTM and ANQGSEA. The CDR3 loop spans 12 amino acids. V lost 4 bases, J lost 7 bases, and 13 bases lay in between. In DNA form, the CDR3 reads TGCAGCGTTGTAAGGGGTACCGCTGGCTACACCTTC. This codes for CSVVRGTAGYTF.

This clonotype was picked up a small number of times. The chain has TRBV15 and TRBJ1-5; maybe TRBD1 (6 bases). Trimming stripped 2 bases from V and 6 bases from J, with 11 bases between. This CDR3 region has 14 residues. CDR1 LNHNV and CDR2 YYDKDF come from the germline V gene (reference sequence). The CDR3 sequence is CATSRNRVVQPQHF. CDR3 DNA sequence: TGTGCCACCAGCAGAAACAGGGTGGTTCAGCCCCAGCATTTT.

This clonotype is deemed medium-sized. The V gene is TRBV6-5, the J gene TRBJ1-4; perhaps TRBD1 as D (5 bases). Germline V gives CDR1 MNHEY, CDR2 SVGAGI. CDR3 length equals 12 residues. Trimming cost V 5 bases and J 11 bases, with 12 bases left between them. DNA for the CDR3: TGTGCCAGCAGTGGGACCTACGGGAAACTGTTTTTT. Amino acids: CASSGTYGKLFF.

This chain connects TRBV9 to TRBJ1-5, with 8 bases matching TRBD1. J gave up 5 bases and V 6 bases, and 7 bases lay outside the gene matches. Germline V gene lookup returns CDR1 SGDLS and CDR2 YYNGEE. The CDR3 is 14 amino acids. The CDR3 here is CASKDRVKHQPQHF. CDR3 DNA sequence: TGTGCCAGCAAGGACAGGGTGAAGCATCAGCCCCAGCATTTT. Looking up the rest from reference TRBV9 and TRBJ1-5 gives the full variable domain: DSGVTQTPKHLITATGQRVTLRCSPRSGDLSVYWYQQSLDQGLQFLIQYYNGEERAKGNILERFSAQQFPDLHSELNLSSLELGDSALYFCASKDRVKHQPQHFGDGTRLSIL.

The chain is built from TRBV7-9 and TRBJ2-7; 10 nucleotides match TRBD1. V was pared by 5 bases and J by 4 bases, with 5 bases of the junction left unmatched. Germline-derived CDR1 and CDR2 are SEHNR and FQNEAQ (reference sequence). The CDR3 sequence is 14 residues long. CDR3 DNA: TGTGCCAGCAGCCCAGACAGGGGGCAGTACGAGCAGTACTTC. This translates into CASSPDRGQYEQYF.

This clonotype was seen repeatedly, ten times or more. The chain couples TRBV5-1 to TRBJ2-2; D is uncertain. Germline loops: CDR1 SGHRS, CDR2 YFSETQ. The ends were cut back, 4 bases at V and 8 bases at J, with 12 bases in the middle. CDR3 length equals 13 residues. Here the CDR3 reads CASSVQPRGELFF. The CDR3 nucleotides are TGCGCCAGCAGCGTCCAACCACGAGGGGAGCTGTTTTTT.

This clonotype has more than one count but fewer than ten. The rearrangement uses TRBV4-3 and TRBJ2-5; 7 bases are a match to TRBD1. The CDR3 runs to 15 residues. Trimming took 0 bases from V and 5 from J; bases not matched to a gene: 6. Germline V gene sequence: CDR1 LGHNA, CDR2 YSLEER. The CDR3 nucleotides read TGCGCCAGCAGCCAAGACACCGAGGGGGCTGAGACCCAGTACTTC. Amino acids: CASSQDTEGAETQYF.

The gene calls are TRBV5-1 and TRBJ2-1, with 8 bases that match TRBD2. The CDR3 is 15 amino acids. With V trimmed by 5 bases and J by 0 bases, 4 bases remained unmatched. From germline, CDR1 is SGHRS and CDR2 YFSETQ. The CDR3 sequence is CASRAGDLSYNEQFF. The CDR3 nucleotides are TGCGCCAGCAGAGCGGGGGACCTCTCCTACAATGAGCAGTTCTTC.

This clonotype was seen a few times. This sequence joins TRBV13 and TRBJ1-1; weak D call: TRBD1 (5 bases). The germline V gene has CDR1 PRHDT and CDR2 FYEKMQ (reference sequence). This CDR3 spans 14 amino acids. V lost 2 bases, J lost 5 bases, and 12 bases lay in between. In nucleotides, the CDR3 is TGTGCCAGCAGCTTAAGGACACCCGAGACTGAAGCTTTCTTT. Protein: CASSLRTPETEAFF. The full variable domain, its missing parts supplied by reference TRBV13 and TRBJ1-1, is AAGVIQSPRHLIKEKRETATLKCYPIPRHDTVYWYQQGPGQDPQFLISFYEKMQSDKGSIPDRFSAQQFSDYHSELNMSSLELGDSALYFCASSLRTPETEAFFGQGTRLTVV.